These T cell receptor beta chains were read from a single sample in a study of identical twins. TCRdb independently ran MiXCR on the 5' RACE reads; one entry per CDR3 protein. This table has around 550,000 distinct CDR3 sequences, about 16% appearing once. The sample was also linked to a second study, of yellow fever vaccine responses in identical twins.

Input material: CD4+ T cells sorted from blood. The receptors were sampled from a woman between 18 and 30 years old in good health. The CDR3 runs from the conserved cysteine through the conserved F or W. D genes are given only for firm matches. The size field is filled for only some rows; it gives once, few, many or a size class.

d_gene,abundance,v_gene,j_gene,CDR3aa,CDR3nt
TRBD2,few,TRBV29-1,TRBJ2-3,CSVSGTSGRDTQYF,TGCAGCGTATCCGGGACTAGCGGGAGGGATACGCAGTATTTT
-,-,TRBV7-6,TRBJ2-7,CASSLNGYTYEQYF,TGTGCCAGCAGCTTAAATGGATATACCTACGAGCAGTACTTC
TRBD2,few,TRBV10-3,TRBJ2-7,CAISGGGIYYEQYF,TGTGCCATCTCCGGGGGAGGGATTTACTACGAGCAGTACTTC
TRBD2,-,TRBV18,TRBJ2-7,CASRTSGSNEQYF,TGTGCCAGCAGGACTAGCGGGAGCAACGAGCAGTACTTC
TRBD2,many,TRBV29-1,TRBJ2-2,CSARGEGSNTGELFF,TGCAGCGCCCGAGGGGAGGGATCGAACACCGGGGAGCTGTTTTTT
-,-,TRBV5-1,TRBJ2-7,CASSLALTLDYEQYF,TGCGCCAGCAGCTTGGCCCTGACTCTAGACTACGAGCAGTACTTC
TRBD1,few,TRBV5-1,TRBJ2-1,CASSWTGGNNEQFF,TGCGCCAGCAGCTGGACAGGGGGCAACAATGAGCAGTTCTTC
TRBD2,many,TRBV3-1,TRBJ2-1,CASSQDVSGSGYGEQFF,TGTGCCAGCAGCCAAGATGTTAGCGGGAGCGGGTATGGTGAGCAGTTCTTC
-,-,TRBV28,TRBJ2-7,CASRLGRGPYEQYF,TGTGCCAGCAGGCTAGGGAGAGGGCCCTACGAGCAGTACTTC
TRBD1,few,TRBV5-6,TRBJ2-2,CASRPDRMVTGELFF,TGTGCCAGCAGACCGGACAGGATGGTCACCGGGGAGCTGTTTTTT
TRBD1,-,TRBV12-3/TRBV12-4,TRBJ1-2,CASSLRQGADGYTF,TGTGCCAGCAGTTTAAGGCAGGGGGCCGATGGCTACACCTTC
TRBD1,-,TRBV20-1,TRBJ2-2,CSASSGTGNTGELFF,TGCAGTGCTAGTTCCGGGACAGGGAACACCGGGGAGCTGTTTTTT
TRBD1,-,TRBV6-1,TRBJ2-7,CASINQGQGRNEQYF,TGTGCCAGCATCAACCAGGGACAGGGGCGGAACGAGCAGTACTTC
-,many,TRBV5-1,TRBJ2-1,CASSTGGENEQFF,TGCGCCAGCAGCACAGGAGGGGAGAATGAGCAGTTCTTC
-,few,TRBV24-1,TRBJ2-1,CATSDFGQHNEQFF,TGTGCCACCAGTGATTTTGGGCAGCACAATGAGCAGTTCTTC
TRBD2,few,TRBV27,TRBJ2-3,CASSLLAGFTDTQYF,TGTGCCAGCAGTCTCCTAGCGGGCTTCACAGATACGCAGTATTTT
TRBD2,-,TRBV6-5,TRBJ2-5,CASSSLGLAGPNSQYF,TGTGCCAGCAGTTCCCTCGGTCTAGCGGGACCCAATTCCCAGTACTTC
-,many,TRBV12-3/TRBV12-4,TRBJ2-1,CASSLAGGGANEQFF,TGTGCCAGCAGTTTGGCGGGCGGTGGGGCTAATGAGCAGTTCTTC
TRBD1,few,TRBV7-2,TRBJ1-6,CASSSYRGGNSPLHF,TGTGCCAGCAGCTCCTACAGGGGAGGAAATTCACCCCTCCACTTT
-,-,TRBV7-2,TRBJ2-1,CASSSRRVGLTRHEQFF,TGTGCCAGCAGCTCCAGAAGGGTTGGCCTTACCCGTCATGAGCAGTTCTTC
-,few,TRBV3-1,TRBJ1-5,CASSQRGSNQPQHF,TGTGCCAGCAGCCAAAGAGGGAGCAATCAGCCCCAGCATTTT
-,-,TRBV28,TRBJ1-1,CASRAQTAYTEAFF,TGTGCCAGCAGGGCCCAGACAGCCTACACTGAAGCTTTCTTT
-,few,TRBV14,TRBJ2-7,CASSRQGLYEQYF,TGTGCCAGCAGCCGGCAGGGGCTCTACGAGCAGTACTTC
-,few,TRBV12-3/TRBV12-4,TRBJ1-2,CASSTQGGYGYTF,TGTGCCAGCAGTACCCAGGGAGGCTATGGCTACACCTTC
TRBD1,many,TRBV12-3/TRBV12-4,TRBJ1-1,CASTDRDRGLNTEAFF,TGTGCCAGCACCGACAGGGACAGGGGGTTGAACACTGAAGCTTTCTTT
-,-,TRBV12-3/TRBV12-4,TRBJ2-1,CATTVGTAVGKQFF,TGTGCCACTACGGTCGGGACGGCCGTGGGGAAGCAGTTCTTC
TRBD2,few,TRBV10-3,TRBJ2-3,CAISDPRSGVDTQYF,TGTGCCATCAGTGACCCGAGGAGCGGGGTAGATACGCAGTATTTT
TRBD1,few,TRBV12-3/TRBV12-4,TRBJ1-1,CASSSQGAKYTFF,TGTGCCAGCAGTTCACAGGGGGCGAAATATACTTTCTTT
-,-,TRBV7-9,TRBJ2-3,CASTLLGSYTDTQYF,TGTGCCAGCACCCTCCTGGGGTCCTACACAGATACGCAGTATTTT
TRBD1,-,TRBV12-3/TRBV12-4,TRBJ1-1,CASRPRQGSNTEAFF,TGTGCCAGCAGACCGAGACAGGGGAGTAACACTGAAGCTTTCTTT
-,few,TRBV6-1,TRBJ1-5,CASNTGVDASNQPQHF,TGTGCCAGCAACACTGGTGTCGACGCTAGCAATCAGCCCCAGCATTTT
-,few,TRBV20-1,TRBJ2-3,CSATQVSTDTQYF,TGCAGTGCTACCCAAGTTAGCACAGATACGCAGTATTTT
-,few,TRBV20-1,TRBJ2-1,CSARDPGRPSREQFF,TGCAGTGCTAGAGACCCGGGACGACCCAGCCGTGAGCAGTTCTTC
TRBD2,few,TRBV10-3,TRBJ2-3,CAITGGPTDTQYF,TGTGCCATCACGGGGGGACCCACAGATACGCAGTATTTT
-,many,TRBV13,TRBJ1-2,CASSLAHNADGGYTF,TGTGCCAGCAGCTTAGCTCACAACGCGGATGGTGGCTACACCTTC
-,-,TRBV5-1,TRBJ2-1,CASSLVGGAEYNEQFF,TGCGCCAGCAGCTTGGTGGGGGGGGCGGAATACAATGAGCAGTTCTTC
-,many,TRBV12-3/TRBV12-4,TRBJ2-1,CASTKGLGRYNEQFF,TGTGCCAGCACCAAAGGTCTAGGGAGATACAATGAGCAGTTCTTC
TRBD1,-,TRBV20-1,TRBJ2-1,CSAPLAGTGSYEQFF,TGCAGTGCTCCTCTCGCCGGGACAGGGTCTTATGAGCAGTTCTTC
TRBD2,few,TRBV12-3/TRBV12-4,TRBJ2-1,CASSYGTRKNEQFF,TGTGCCAGCAGTTATGGGACTAGAAAAAATGAGCAGTTCTTC
TRBD1,few,TRBV14,TRBJ1-1,CASSRQGPFPCCTEAFF,TGTGCCAGCAGCAGACAGGGTCCGTTTCCTTGTTGCACTGAAGCTTTCTTT
-,few,TRBV6-1,TRBJ1-4,CASSEGSTNEKLFF,TGTGCCAGCAGTGAAGGGTCAACTAATGAAAAACTGTTTTTT
TRBD1,-,TRBV6-1,TRBJ2-2,CASRPGQGDTGELFF,TGTGCCAGCAGGCCGGGACAGGGGGACACCGGGGAGCTGTTTTTT
TRBD2,-,TRBV11-2,TRBJ2-1,CASRGSGRNEQFF,TGTGCCAGCAGGGGTAGCGGGAGGAATGAGCAGTTCTTC
TRBD2,few,TRBV11-1,TRBJ2-2,CASSQTSGTLNTGELFF,TGTGCCAGCAGCCAGACTAGCGGAACGTTAAACACCGGGGAGCTGTTTTTT
TRBD1,-,TRBV28,TRBJ2-5,CASSPGDRGDRTQYF,TGTGCCAGCAGTCCCGGGGACAGGGGGGACAGGACCCAGTACTTC
-,-,TRBV2,TRBJ1-2,CASSPDSRNYGYTF,TGTGCCAGCAGTCCGGACTCTCGGAACTATGGCTACACCTTC
-,few,TRBV5-1,TRBJ2-7,CASSLWARTDHPYEQYF,TGCGCCAGCAGCTTGTGGGCCCGGACAGATCACCCCTACGAGCAGTACTTC
-,few,TRBV19,TRBJ2-2,CASSPQEQDGELFF,TGTGCCAGTAGTCCCCAAGAACAGGATGGGGAGCTGTTTTTT
TRBD2,-,TRBV20-1,TRBJ2-7,CSARDRASGGIYEQYF,TGCAGTGCTAGAGATAGGGCTAGCGGGGGGATATACGAGCAGTACTTC
TRBD1,few,TRBV10-3,TRBJ1-2,CAISEDRGLHYGYTF,TGTGCCATCAGTGAGGACAGGGGGCTCCACTATGGCTACACCTTC
-,-,TRBV14,TRBJ2-7,CASSPGFGKIDNYEQYF,TGTGCCAGCAGCCCGGGGTTTGGCAAAATCGATAACTACGAGCAGTACTTC
-,few,TRBV3-1,TRBJ2-2,CASSQPGARNTGELFF,TGTGCCAGCAGCCAACCCGGGGCGCGGAACACCGGGGAGCTGTTTTTT